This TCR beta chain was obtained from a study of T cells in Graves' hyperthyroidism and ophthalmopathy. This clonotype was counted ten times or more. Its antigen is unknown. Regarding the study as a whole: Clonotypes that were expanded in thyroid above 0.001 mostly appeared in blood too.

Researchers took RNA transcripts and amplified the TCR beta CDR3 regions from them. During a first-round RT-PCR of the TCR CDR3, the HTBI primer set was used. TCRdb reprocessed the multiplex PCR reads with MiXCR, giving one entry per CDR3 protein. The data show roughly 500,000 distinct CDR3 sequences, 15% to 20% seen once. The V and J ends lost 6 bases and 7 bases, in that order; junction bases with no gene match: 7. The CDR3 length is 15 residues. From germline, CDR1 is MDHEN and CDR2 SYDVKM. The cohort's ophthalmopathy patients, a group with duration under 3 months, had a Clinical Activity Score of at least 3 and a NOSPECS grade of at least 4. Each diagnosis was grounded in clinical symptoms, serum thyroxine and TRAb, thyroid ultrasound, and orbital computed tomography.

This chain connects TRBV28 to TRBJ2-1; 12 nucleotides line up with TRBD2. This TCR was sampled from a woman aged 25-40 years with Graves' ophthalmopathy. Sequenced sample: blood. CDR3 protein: CASRLTSGSMNEQFF. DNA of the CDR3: TGTGCCAGCAGATTGACTAGCGGGAGTATGAATGAGCAGTTCTTC.